The 27 T cell receptor beta chains below come from one sample, sequenced in a study of immune heterogeneity within non-small cell lung tumors. The TCR beta CDR3 region was amplified by multiplex PCR employing 32 V and 13 J primers. Via MiXCR, TCRdb re-called the multiplex PCR reads, giving one row per CDR3 protein. The sample includes about 16,000 distinct CDR3 sequences, about 30% of them seen just once. The authors used approximately 540 ng of bulk tumor genomic DNA per sample as template. Biopsies, several per primary tumor and spaced far apart, were collected during surgery. Before undergoing curative surgery, patients had newly diagnosed non-small cell lung cancer that was untreated. Sample: lung tumor tissue. These receptors came from a woman in her forties or fifties with non-small cell lung cancer.

This clonotype came up a few times. The rearrangement joins TRBV10-3 to TRBJ2-5, with no clear D. Deletions cut 3 bases from V and 3 bases from J, with 5 bases between. The CDR3 runs 12 residues. CDR1 ENHRY and CDR2 SYGVKD come from the germline V gene. In DNA form, the CDR3 reads TGTGCCATCAGTGAACCGAAAGAGACCCAGTACTTC. Translated, it gives CAISEPKETQYF.

This clonotype was seen a single time. V and J are TRBV20-1 and TRBJ2-1, with D possibly called TRBD1 or TRBD2 (5 bases each). The CDR3 length is 11 residues. In germline, CDR1 is DFQATT, CDR2 SNEGSKA (reference sequence). The V end lost 5 bases, the J end lost 7 bases, and 9 bases lay between the germline ends. CDR3 bases: TGCAGTGCTGGCGAGGGGAATGAGCAGTTCTTC. Translation gives CSAGEGNEQFF.

This clonotype was recorded a few times. A much bigger clone sits one base away, suggesting this may be a read error. The rearrangement uses TRBV12-5 and TRBJ2-2, with 7 bases matching TRBD1. Losses at the gene ends were 4 bases for V and 0 bases for J; bases not matched to a gene: 11. The CDR3 sequence is 18 residues long. Germline V gene data show CDR1 as LGHNT and CDR2 as FRNRAP. The DNA for the CDR3 is TGTGCTAGTGGTTGGAGAACCTGGGACAGCCCGAACACCGGGGAGCTGTTTTTT. This encodes CASGWRTWDSPNTGELFF.

The table lists this clonotype with a count of one. This may be a read error, as it is one base from a much larger clone. The chain joins TRBV20-1 to TRBJ2-2; tentative D call: TRBD2 (10 bases). Germline values: CDR1 DFQATT, CDR2 SNEGSKA (reference sequence). CDR3 length: 22 amino acids. With 6 bases removed from V and 3 bases from J, the gap between germline ends came to 38 bases. This chain's CDR3 is CSATGTGTLLSGRAPYTGELFF. CDR3 nucleotides: TGCAGTGCGACCGGGACAGGGACCCTACTAAGCGGGAGGGCCCCTTACACCGGGGAGCTGTTTTTT.

J is TRBJ1-1 and V is TRBV7-9; D uncertain. The CDR3 extends over 12 amino acids. With 5 bases removed from V and 8 bases from J, the gap between germline ends came to 12 bases. In germline, CDR1 is SEHNR, CDR2 FQNEAQ (reference sequence). CDR3 residues: CASSPNPVEAFF. In DNA form, the CDR3 reads TGTGCCAGCAGCCCAAATCCAGTCGAAGCTTTCTTT.

This chain connects TRBV4-2 to TRBJ1-1; TRBD1 aligns across 7 bases. Trimming at V came to 4 bases and at J to 2 bases, leaving 13 bases not matched to a gene. CDR3 length: 17 amino acids. Germline V lookup: CDR1 LGHNA, CDR2 YNFKEQ. In DNA, the CDR3 is TGTGCCAGCAGCCTCCTTAGAGGAGACAGGGCAAACACTGAAGCTTTCTTT. This sequence encodes CASSLLRGDRANTEAFF.

This clonotype has more than one count but fewer than ten. The junction shows a germline mismatch at one end, possibly a read error. The rearrangement links TRBV12-3 or TRBV12-4 to TRBJ2-1; TRBD1 or TRBD2 may be the D gene (6 bases each). CDR3 length: 11 amino acids. The CDR3: CASSLSQGLRF. DNA for the CDR3: TGTGCCAGCAGTTTATCACAGGGACTCCGATTC.

In this sample, this clonotype turned up many times. The chain carries TRBV7-2 and TRBJ1-2, with D hard to call. The CDR3 has 15 amino acids. V lost 1 base and J 8 bases, leaving 17 bases between the germline ends. Germline assignment: CDR1 SGHTA and CDR2 FQGNSA. The CDR3 loop is CASSLDAGPAGGYTF. In nucleotides, the CDR3 is TGTGCCAGCAGCTTAGATGCGGGCCCTGCTGGGGGCTACACCTTC.

The genes are TRBV9 and TRBJ2-1; D remains unclear. Germline V gives CDR1 SGDLS, CDR2 YYNGEE. This CDR3 region has 13 residues. Trimming stripped 3 bases from V and 4 bases from J, with 8 bases between. The CDR3 reads CASSEHVYNEQFF. The CDR3 DNA sequence: TGTGCCAGCAGCGAGCACGTTTACAATGAGCAGTTCTTC.

This clonotype is labeled medium-sized. This CDR3 fails to terminate in the conserved phenylalanine or tryptophan, so it likely reflects a read error. Because the CDR3's place on the DNA is in doubt, the DNA is left out and the CDR3 is given as listed by TCRdb. The V and J genes are TRBV20-1 and TRBJ2-7; the table assigns TRBD2, which was not confirmed against the DNA. The CDR3 region is 11 residues in length, termini included. Germline V gene lookup returns CDR1 DFQATT and CDR2 SNEGSKA (reference sequence). The CDR3: CSARVGDSSPL.

This clonotype is classed as medium-sized (0.01 to 0.1%). This chain links TRBV2 with TRBJ1-6; D gene uncertain. V lost 8 bases and J 10 bases, leaving 15 bases between the germline ends. This CDR3 spans 13 amino acids. Germline CDR1 reads SNHLY; CDR2 reads FYNNEI. CDR3 region: CASEMVNGSPLHF. Written as DNA, the CDR3 is TGTGCCAGCGAGATGGTAAACGGCTCACCCCTCCACTTT.

Of note for this clonotype: A read error may explain this, as a much larger clone is one base away. In this CDR3 the conserved last residue, phenylalanine or tryptophan, is missing, so a read error is likely. CDR3 nucleotides: TGCGCCAGCAGCCAGCCACCGATTTACAATGAGCAGTTCTTA. Translation: CASSQPPIYNEQFL. The J gene is TRBJ2-1, the V gene TRBV4-1; no clear D. Trimming left V 3 bases short and J 4 bases short, with 10 bases between. The CDR3 extends over 14 amino acids. The germline V gene encodes CDR1 MGHRA and CDR2 YSYEKL.

This clonotype is categorized as medium-sized. J is TRBJ2-7 and V is TRBV10-1; D is tentatively TRBD1 or TRBD2 (5 bases each). The ends were cut back, 2 bases at V and 7 bases at J, with 12 bases in the middle. Germline values: CDR1 WNHNN, CDR2 SYGVQD (reference sequence). This CDR3 is built from 13 residues. The CDR3 nucleotides read TGCGCCAGCAGTGAGGTAGAGGGGCTAGAGCAGTACTTC. It is translated as CASSEVEGLEQYF.

This clonotype was seen only a few times. With a much larger clone just one base away, this may be a read error. The conserved phenylalanine or tryptophan is not found at the CDR3 terminus, so this likely reflects a read error. The rearrangement joins TRBV28 to TRBJ1-1, with a tentative D call TRBD1 (6 bases). The germline V gene has CDR1 MDHEN and CDR2 SYDVKM. Trimming took 7 bases from V and 5 from J, leaving 17 bases between them. This CDR3 has 14 amino acids. CDR3 in amino acids: CASNLGGAGTEAFS. The CDR3 nucleotides read TGTGCCAGCAACTTAGGGGGGGCAGGGACTGAAGCTTTCTCT.

This clonotype was observed at least ten times. The CDR3: CASSSPFKLGTLEETQYF. DNA for the CDR3: TGTGCCAGCAGCTCCCCCTTCAAATTGGGGACCCTGGAAGAGACCCAGTACTTC. This sequence joins TRBV7-9 and TRBJ2-5; D may correspond to TRBD1 or TRBD2 (5 bases each). The CDR3 length is 18 residues. Germline V gives CDR1 SEHNR, CDR2 FQNEAQ (reference sequence). V lost 4 bases, J lost 3 bases, and 24 bases lay in between. Supplemented by reference TRBV7-9 and TRBJ2-5, the full variable domain reads DTGVSQNPRHKITKRGQNVTFRCDPISEHNRLYWYRQTLGQGPEFLTYFQNEAQLEKSRLLSDRFSAERPKGSFSTLEIQRTEQGDSAMYLCASSSPFKLGTLEETQYFGPGTRLLVL.

At least ten counts were recorded for this clonotype. The gene calls are TRBV18 and TRBJ1-4; D is uncertain. The CDR3 contains 12 residues. Germline assignment: CDR1 KGHSH and CDR2 LQKENI. V lost 5 bases, J lost 7 bases, and 8 bases lay in between. The CDR3 reads CASSSVSEKLFF. CDR3 nucleotide sequence: TGTGCCAGCTCATCGGTCTCTGAAAAACTGTTTTTT.

The chain joins TRBV24-1 to TRBJ2-2, with 7 bases lining up with TRBD1. Looked up from germline, CDR1 is KGHDR and CDR2 is SFDVKD. V lost 3 bases, J lost 2 bases, and 5 bases stayed unmatched. CDR3 length equals 16 residues. CDR3 residues: CATSDLTGRNTGELFF. DNA for the CDR3: TGTGCCACCAGTGATCTGACAGGGCGAAACACCGGGGAGCTGTTTTTT.

This clonotype was recorded many times. The chain has TRBV7-9 and TRBJ1-1, with a possible D match to TRBD1 (5 bases). Deletions cut 3 bases from V and 0 bases from J, with 11 bases between. The CDR3 sequence is 15 residues long. Per the germline V gene, CDR1 is SEHNR and CDR2 is FQNEAQ (reference sequence). CDR3 DNA: TGTGCCAGCAGCTTTAGGACACAGATGAACACTGAAGCTTTCTTT. Translated, it gives CASSFRTQMNTEAFF.

This clonotype was counted at least ten times. The J gene is TRBJ2-7, the V gene TRBV5-1, with D perhaps being TRBD1 or TRBD2 (5 bases each). This CDR3 spans 15 amino acids. Germline assignment: CDR1 SGHRS and CDR2 YFSETQ. The germline V and J ends were trimmed by 0 bases and 4 bases, with 14 bases remaining between them. As DNA, the CDR3 is TGCGCCAGCAGCTTGGATCGGGGCCCCATGTACGAGCAGTACTTC. This translates into CASSLDRGPMYEQYF.

Concerning this clonotype itself: A read error may explain this, as a much larger clone is one base away. V gene TRBV19 combines with J gene TRBJ2-5, with D maybe TRBD2 (6 bases). The CDR3 loop spans 14 amino acids. Deletions cut 4 bases from V and 0 bases from J, with 9 bases between. The V gene's germline CDR1 is LNHDA and CDR2 SQIVND (reference sequence). CDR3 sequence reads: CASSRDWYQETQYF. CDR3 sequence (DNA): TGTGCCAGTAGTAGGGACTGGTACCAAGAGACCCAGTACTTC.

This clonotype was found many times. The chain joins TRBV2 to TRBJ1-1; D is unresolved. From germline, CDR1 is SNHLY and CDR2 FYNNEI. The length of the CDR3 is 15 residues. The ends were cut back, 3 bases at V and 4 bases at J, with 15 bases in the middle. This CDR3 reads CASSDLEIAVTEAFF. The CDR3 nucleotides are TGTGCCAGCAGTGATCTCGAGATCGCGGTCACTGAAGCTTTCTTT.

This clonotype showed up many times. The rearrangement joins TRBV6-1 to TRBJ1-4; 7 positions agree with TRBD1. The CDR3 sequence is 13 residues long. J was trimmed by 6 bases and V by 5 bases; bases with no gene match: 3. Germline CDR1 reads MNHNS; CDR2 reads SASEGT. For the CDR3, the DNA is TGTGCCAGCAGTTTAACAGGGGATGAAAAACTGTTTTTT. Translated: CASSLTGDEKLFF.

This chain joins TRBV30 and TRBJ2-1; TRBD2 might be the D (5 bases). The CDR3 has 12 amino acids. The ends were cut back, 2 bases at V and 15 bases at J, with 17 bases in the middle. Germline lookup yields CDR1 GTSNPN and CDR2 SVGIG (reference sequence). The CDR3 bases are TGTGCCTGGAGTCGCCCGGGGTCCCCCCGGTTCTTC. This encodes CAWSRPGSPRFF.

This clonotype has at least ten counts. This chain connects TRBV25-1 to TRBJ2-7; TRBD1 aligns across 7 bases. Germline CDR1 reads MGHDK; CDR2 reads SYGVNS. CDR3 length equals 11 residues. V was clipped by 8 bases and J by 3 bases; unmatched bases: 1. The CDR3 nucleotides read TGTGCCAGCGGGACAGACTACGAGCAGTACTTC. Its translation is CASGTDYEQYF.

This clonotype was seen a few times. The rearrangement joins TRBV10-3 to TRBJ2-1; 7 nucleotides match TRBD2. V dropped 0 bases and J dropped 7; count of bases not matched to a gene: 6. The length of the CDR3 is 15 residues. CDR1 and CDR2 (germline): ENHRY, SYGVKD. CDR3 nucleotides: TGTGCCATCAGTGAGTCGATGCTAGCGGAAAATGAGCAGTTCTTC. It codes for CAISESMLAENEQFF.

This clonotype was seen many times. V gene TRBV20-1 combines with J gene TRBJ2-7, with TRBD2 matching over 8 bases. Germline CDR1 is DFQATT and CDR2 is SNEGSKA (reference sequence). Trimming cost V 5 bases and J 5 bases; bases outside gene matches: 5. This CDR3 is 12 amino acids long. In nucleotides, the CDR3 is TGCAGTGCTTCCCGGGGGGGCAACGAGCAGTACTTC. Translating gives CSASRGGNEQYF.

In regard to this clonotype: A junction boundary mismatches the germline segment, possibly from a read error. The V gene is TRBV20-1, the J gene TRBJ2-4; 8 bases fit TRBD1. CDR3 length: 17 amino acids. Germline V gene data show CDR1 as DFQATT and CDR2 as SNEGSKA (reference sequence). CDR3 sequence reads: CSAKRQGTSLARNIQYF. CDR3 DNA sequence: TGCAGTGCTAAGAGACAGGGGACGTCATTAGCCAGAAACATTCAGTACTTC.